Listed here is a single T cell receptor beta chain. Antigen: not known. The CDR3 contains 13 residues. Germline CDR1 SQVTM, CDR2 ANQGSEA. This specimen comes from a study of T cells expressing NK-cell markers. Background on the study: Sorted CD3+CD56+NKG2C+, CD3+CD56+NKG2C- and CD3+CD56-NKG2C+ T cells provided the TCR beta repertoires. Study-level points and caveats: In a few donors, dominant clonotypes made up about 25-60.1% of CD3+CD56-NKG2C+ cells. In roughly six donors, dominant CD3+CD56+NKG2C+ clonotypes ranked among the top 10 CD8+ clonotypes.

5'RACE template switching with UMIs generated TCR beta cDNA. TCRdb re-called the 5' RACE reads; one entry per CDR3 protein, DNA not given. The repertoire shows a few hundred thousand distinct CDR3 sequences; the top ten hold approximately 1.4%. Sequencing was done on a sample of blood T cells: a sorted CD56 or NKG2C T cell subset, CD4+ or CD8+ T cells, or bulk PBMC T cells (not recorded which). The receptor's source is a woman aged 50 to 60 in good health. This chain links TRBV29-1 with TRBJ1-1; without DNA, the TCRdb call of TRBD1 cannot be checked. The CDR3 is CSIHRDVNTEAFF.